This T cell receptor beta chain came from a study of T cell clonality in common variable immunodeficiency. Study-wide points: Repertoire-complication correlations in CVID were limited by patient heterogeneity. Shared TCRbeta clones were fewer between CVID subjects than controls. CVID subjects showed higher TCRbeta clonality than healthy controls.

Data came from immunoSEQ multiplex PCR; TCRdb stores just in-frame clones and leaves some out. The repertoire has about 81,000 clones, none seen only once; the ten largest take around 0.8%. This clone showed up just a few times. What it recognizes is unknown. Coverage ceases 3 residues before the CDR3 finishes, and the germline J gene fills in the end. Germline V CDR1 and CDR2: SGHDT, YYEEEE. The CDR3 extends over 15 amino acids. Trimming took 2 bases from V and 0 from J, leaving 9 bases between them. What was sequenced was peripheral blood mononuclear cells. The clonotype originates from a person aged 18 to 70 in good health. The genes are TRBV5-6 and TRBJ1-5; D remains ambiguous. CDR3 DNA, as far as it was read: TGTGCCAGCAGCTTACAGAGCAGTAGCAATCAGCCC. Its translation is CASSLQSSSNQP. In full, the CDR3 is CASSLQSSSNQPQHF.